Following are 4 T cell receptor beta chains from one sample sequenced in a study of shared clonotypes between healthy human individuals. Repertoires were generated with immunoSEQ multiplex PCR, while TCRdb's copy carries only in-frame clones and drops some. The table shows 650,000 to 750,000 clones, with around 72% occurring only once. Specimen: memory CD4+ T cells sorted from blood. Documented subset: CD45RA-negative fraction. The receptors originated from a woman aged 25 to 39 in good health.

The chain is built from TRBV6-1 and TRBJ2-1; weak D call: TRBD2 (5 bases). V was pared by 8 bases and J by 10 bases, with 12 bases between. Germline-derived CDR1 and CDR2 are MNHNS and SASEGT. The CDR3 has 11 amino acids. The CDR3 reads CASGVEGEQFF. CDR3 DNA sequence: TGTGCCAGCGGTGTAGAGGGAGAGCAGTTCTTC.

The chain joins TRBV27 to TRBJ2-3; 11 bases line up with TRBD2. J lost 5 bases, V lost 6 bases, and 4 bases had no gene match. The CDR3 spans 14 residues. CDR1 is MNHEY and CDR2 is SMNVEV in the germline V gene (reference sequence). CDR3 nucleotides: TGTGCCAGCAGCTCTACTAGCGGGAGAGATACGCAGTATTTT. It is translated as CASSSTSGRDTQYF.

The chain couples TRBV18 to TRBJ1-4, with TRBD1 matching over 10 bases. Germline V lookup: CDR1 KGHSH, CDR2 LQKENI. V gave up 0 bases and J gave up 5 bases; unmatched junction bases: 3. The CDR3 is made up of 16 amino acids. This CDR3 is CASSPPGQGRNEKLFF. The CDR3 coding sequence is TGTGCCAGCTCACCACCGGGACAGGGGCGGAATGAAAAACTGTTTTTT. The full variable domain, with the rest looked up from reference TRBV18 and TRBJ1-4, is NAGVMQNPRHLVRRRGQEARLRCSPMKGHSHVYWYRQLPEEGLKFMVYLQKENIIDESGMPKERFSAEFPKEGPSILRIQQVVRGDSAAYFCASSPPGQGRNEKLFFGSGTQLSVL.

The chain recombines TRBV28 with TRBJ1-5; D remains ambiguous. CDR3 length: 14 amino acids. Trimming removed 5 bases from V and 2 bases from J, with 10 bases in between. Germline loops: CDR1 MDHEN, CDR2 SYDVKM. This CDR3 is CASSRGWGNQPQHF. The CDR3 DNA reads TGTGCCAGCAGTCGGGGTTGGGGCAATCAGCCCCAGCATTTT.